These 5 T cell receptor beta chains were sequenced from one sample in a study of T cell repertoires in chronic hepatitis B. Libraries were prepared by immunoSEQ multiplex PCR; TCRdb keeps only in-frame clonotypes and omits some of them. The sample contains 800 to 1,100 clones, 70% to 85% of which appear only once. Sequenced material: total CD8+ T cells from PBMCs. The receptors shown here come from a human donor with chronic hepatitis B virus infection.

The rearrangement joins TRBV4-1 to TRBJ2-7, with D perhaps matching TRBD1 (5 bases). The CDR3 spans 13 residues. Between the trimmed V and J ends, which lost 1 base and 2 bases, there was a span of 6 bases. The germline V gene encodes CDR1 MGHRA and CDR2 YSYEKL. This chain's CDR3 is CASSQGTTYEQYF. CDR3 nucleotide sequence: TGCGCCAGCAGCCAAGGGACAACCTACGAGCAGTACTTC.

The genes are TRBV19 and TRBJ1-4, with TRBD1 matching 7 bases. Per germline, CDR1 LNHDA and CDR2 SQIVND (reference sequence). The V segment lost 5 bases and the J segment 0 bases; nucleotides outside the gene matches: 15. The CDR3 consists of 19 residues. CDR3 protein: CASSVRDSEVYATNEKLFF. CDR3 DNA sequence: TGTGCCAGTAGTGTAAGGGACAGCGAAGTTTATGCAACTAATGAAAAACTGTTTTTT.

There are a few counts of this clone. This chain joins TRBV30 and TRBJ2-6; the match to TRBD1 covers 8 bases. The germline CDR1 and CDR2 sequences are GTSNPN and SVGIG (reference sequence). Trimming cost V 1 base and J 1 base; bases outside gene matches: 6. This CDR3 has 17 amino acids. As DNA, the CDR3 is TGTGCCTGGAGTGAAGGGACAGGCTATTCTGGGGCCAACGTCCTGACTTTC. Protein sequence: CAWSEGTGYSGANVLTF.

J is TRBJ2-5 and V is TRBV11-2, with TRBD2 identical over 8 bases. The DNA end is more similar to TRBJ2-7, so the J call may be wrong. Germline V CDR1 and CDR2: SGHAT, FQNNGV. The CDR3 sequence is 15 residues long. DNA for the CDR3: TGTGCCAGCAGCTTAGAATCGAGCGGGAGTTACGAGCAGTACTTC. Its translation is CASSLESSGSYEQYF.

The chain recombines TRBV29-1 with TRBJ2-3; D is unclear. Trimming cost V 4 bases and J 3 bases, with 14 bases left between them. The CDR3 has 14 residues. CDR1 and CDR2 from the germline V gene are SQVTM and ANQGSEA. The CDR3 protein is CSVVYLLNTDTQYF. The CDR3 DNA follows: TGCAGCGTTGTATATCTCCTGAATACAGATACGCAGTATTTT.